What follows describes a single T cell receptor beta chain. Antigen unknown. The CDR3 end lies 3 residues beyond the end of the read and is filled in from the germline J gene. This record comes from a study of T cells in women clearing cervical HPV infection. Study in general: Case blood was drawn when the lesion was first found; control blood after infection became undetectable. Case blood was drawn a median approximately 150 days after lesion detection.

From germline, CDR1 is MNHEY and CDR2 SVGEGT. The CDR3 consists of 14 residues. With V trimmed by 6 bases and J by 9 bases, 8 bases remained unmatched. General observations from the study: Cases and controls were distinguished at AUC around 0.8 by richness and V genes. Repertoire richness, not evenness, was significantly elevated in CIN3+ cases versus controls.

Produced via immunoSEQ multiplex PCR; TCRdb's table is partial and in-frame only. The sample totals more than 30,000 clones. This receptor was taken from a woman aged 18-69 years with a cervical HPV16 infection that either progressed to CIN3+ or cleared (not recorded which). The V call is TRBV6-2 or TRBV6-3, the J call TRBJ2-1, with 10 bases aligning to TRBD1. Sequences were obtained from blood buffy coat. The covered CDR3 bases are TGTGCCAGCAGGGGACAGGGGATCTCGGGTGAG. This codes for CASRGQGISGE. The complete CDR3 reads CASRGQGISGEQFF.